These T cell receptor beta chains were read from a single sample in a study of T cell repertoires in cytomegalovirus infection. TCRdb fed the reads into MiXCR, producing one record per CDR3 protein. The sample shows fewer than 300,000 distinct CDR3 sequences, more than 20% of them seen only once. Sequencing was performed on PBMCs. These TCRs come from a human donor in good health (CMV status not recorded). Some clones in this sample may be carry-over from other donors' samples. The CDR3 runs from the conserved cysteine through the conserved F or W. The order of the fields is clone size, J gene, D gene, V gene, CDR3 DNA, CDR3 protein. D genes are given only for firm matches. Clone size is given for some rows only: seen once, a few or many times, or a class if the clone is expanded.

>.|TRBJ2-1|TRBD2|TRBV6-2/TRBV6-3
TGTGCCACCCTACTCCAAACTAGCGGTGAGCAGTTCTTC
CATLLQTSGEQFF
>many|TRBJ2-1|.|TRBV28
TGTGCCAGCAGTTTCCAGGGGTACTCCTACAATGAGCAGTTCTTC
CASSFQGYSYNEQFF
>few|TRBJ2-7|TRBD2|TRBV4-3
TGCGCCAGCAGCCAAGCCTTAGCGGGAGGGCCCTCCGAGCAGTACTTC
CASSQALAGGPSEQYF
>many|TRBJ2-7|.|TRBV7-2
TGTGCCAGCAGCTTAGGACAGGCCCCCGAATACGAGCAGTACTTC
CASSLGQAPEYEQYF
>few|TRBJ1-2|.|TRBV5-1
TGCGCCAGCAGCCCAGGACCCCCCCCTAACTATGGCTACACCTTC
CASSPGPPPNYGYTF
>.|TRBJ1-1|.|TRBV27
TGTGCCAGCAGTTTTGATCGGCCCAGGGGACGGGGAGCTTTCTTT
CASSFDRPRGRGAFF
>many|TRBJ2-3|.|TRBV7-2
TGTGCCAGCACGGGCAGGAGAAGCACAGATACGCAGTATTTT
CASTGRRSTDTQYF
>.|TRBJ2-3|TRBD2|TRBV30
TGTGCCTGGAAGCGCGGGAGTTACACAGATACGCAGTATTTT
CAWKRGSYTDTQYF
>.|TRBJ2-7|.|TRBV28
TGTGCCAGCAGGACCGACAGGACCGATCCCTACGAGCAGTACTTC
CASRTDRTDPYEQYF
>few|TRBJ2-4|.|TRBV6-2/TRBV6-3
TGTGCCAGCAGTTACTCGATCCGGGCAAACATTCAGTACTTC
CASSYSIRANIQYF
>.|TRBJ2-5|TRBD1|TRBV7-2
TGTGCCAGCAGCGCCAGACAGGGGTATTCGAAAGAGACCCAGTACTTC
CASSARQGYSKETQYF
>many|TRBJ2-1|.|TRBV7-2
TGTGCCAGCAGCCCCCTGGGGCAGGGGTACGAGCAGTTCTTC
CASSPLGQGYEQFF
>medium-sized|TRBJ2-3|TRBD1|TRBV28
TGTGCCAGCAGTTCCCTTGACAGGGGCGATACGCAGTATTTT
CASSSLDRGDTQYF
>.|TRBJ1-4|.|TRBV7-2
TGTGCCAGCAGCTTAGTGGGCAACCTGGGAGAAAAACTGTTTTTT
CASSLVGNLGEKLFF
>.|TRBJ2-7|TRBD1|TRBV5-4
TGTGCCAGCAGCATGGGACAGGGTCGCGACGAGCAGTACTTC
CASSMGQGRDEQYF
>few|TRBJ1-6|.|TRBV30
TGTGCCTGGAGCCCACGGGGGAATTCACCCCTCCACTTT
CAWSPRGNSPLHF
>few|TRBJ2-7|.|TRBV11-2
TGTGCCAGCAGCCGGGGGAGCTTATCCTACGAGCAGTACTTC
CASSRGSLSYEQYF
>many|TRBJ1-5|.|TRBV7-2
TGTGCCAGCAGCCCCAGAATACTTGGGCAGCCCCAGCATTTT
CASSPRILGQPQHF
>.|TRBJ2-3|TRBD2|TRBV6-1
TGTGCCAGCAGTGCGCGGGGGATCACAGATACGCAGTATTTT
CASSARGITDTQYF
>.|TRBJ2-7|TRBD1|TRBV5-5
TGTGCCAGCAGCTCGGGGAGCGGACAGGGCGGGTATTACGAGCAGTACTTC
CASSSGSGQGGYYEQYF
>.|TRBJ2-2|TRBD1|TRBV7-9
TGTGCCAGCAGTCCGGACGACAGGGGGACCGGGGAGCTGTTTTTT
CASSPDDRGTGELFF
>.|TRBJ2-7|TRBD2|TRBV28
TGTGCCAGCAGTTCTGTAGAGCGGGGCAACTACGAGCAGTACTTC
CASSSVERGNYEQYF
>few|TRBJ2-1|TRBD2|TRBV15
TGTGCCACCAGCAGAGATGGGGGCGGGACTAGCGGGAGTTTTGTGGGGTACAATGAGCAGTTCTTC
CATSRDGGGTSGSFVGYNEQFF
>.|TRBJ1-4|.|TRBV28
TGTGCCAGCAGTTTAGTCGGGCCGTTTAATGAAAAACTGTTTTTT
CASSLVGPFNEKLFF
>few|TRBJ2-1|TRBD2|TRBV24-1
TGTGCCACCAGTGACCCAGCGGGAGGGGGGAATGAGCAGTTCTTC
CATSDPAGGGNEQFF
>once|TRBJ1-6|.|TRBV14
TGTGCCAGCAGCCTGGACACATGGTACTCACCCCTCCACTTT
CASSLDTWYSPLHF
>many|TRBJ2-7|.|TRBV7-2
TGTGCCAGCAGCTTAGCGGTAGGCCAGTCCTACGAGCAGTACTTC
CASSLAVGQSYEQYF
>many|TRBJ1-4|TRBD1|TRBV7-2
TGTGCCAGCAGCCGGACCGACAGGGCGCATGAAAAACTGTTTTTT
CASSRTDRAHEKLFF
>.|TRBJ2-7|.|TRBV5-3
TGTGCCAGCATCGGCCGGGACAACTACGAGCAGTACTTC
CASIGRDNYEQYF
>.|TRBJ2-5|TRBD2|TRBV29-1
TGCAGCGGGAGACTAGCGGGGGGCGAGACCCAGTACTTC
CSGRLAGGETQYF
>.|TRBJ2-1|TRBD2|TRBV23-1
TGCGCCAGCAGTCACGGACTAGCGGAGTCCTACAATGAGCAGTTCTTC
CASSHGLAESYNEQFF
>few|TRBJ2-3|TRBD1|TRBV7-3
TGTGCCAGCAGCCGAGACAGGGCGGTGGATACGCAGTATTTT
CASSRDRAVDTQYF
>.|TRBJ1-6|TRBD1|TRBV28
TGTGCCAGCAGACGACAGGGAGAGAAAAATTCACCCCTCCACTTT
CASRRQGEKNSPLHF
>.|TRBJ2-1|TRBD2|TRBV11-2
TGTGCCAGCAGCTCTACACTAGCGGGGTCCTACAATGAGCAGTTCTTC
CASSSTLAGSYNEQFF
>few|TRBJ2-3|TRBD1|TRBV29-1
TGCAGCGTTGAAGAACGGACAAATACCGGGACAGGGGGAGATACGCAGTATTTT
CSVEERTNTGTGGDTQYF
>.|TRBJ2-7|.|TRBV27
TGTGCCAGCAGTTTAGCGGGGGCCCCGGTTCCCTACGAGCAGTACTTC
CASSLAGAPVPYEQYF
>.|TRBJ1-1|.|TRBV7-9
TGTGCCAGCAGCTCTCACAGGGCAGGGAGCACTGAAGCTTTCTTT
CASSSHRAGSTEAFF
>many|TRBJ1-2|.|TRBV11-2
TGTGCCAGCAGCCTAGTATTAGGCCTCTATGGCTACACCTTC
CASSLVLGLYGYTF
>few|TRBJ2-1|.|TRBV24-1
TGTGCCACCGGGGACACAGGGTTCAATGAGCAGTTCTTC
CATGDTGFNEQFF
>.|TRBJ1-1|TRBD1|TRBV5-1
TGCGCCAGCAGCCAGAAGGGACAGGGGGCGTACACTGAAGCTTTCTTT
CASSQKGQGAYTEAFF
>few|TRBJ1-6|TRBD1|TRBV7-2
TGTGCCAGCAGCCTAGACAGGGGGAGCTCCTATAATTCACCCCTCCACTTT
CASSLDRGSSYNSPLHF
>many|TRBJ1-5|.|TRBV7-2
TGTGCCAGCAGCTTAGGGCCGGGCAGGGATCAGCCCCAGCATTTT
CASSLGPGRDQPQHF
>few|TRBJ2-5|TRBD1|TRBV29-1
TGCAGCGCCACAGGGGTAGGGGATTGGCAAGAGACCCAGTACTTC
CSATGVGDWQETQYF
>many|TRBJ2-7|.|TRBV7-2
TGTGCCAGCAGCTTTATAGCGCAAGCCTACGAGCAGTACTTC
CASSFIAQAYEQYF
>many|TRBJ2-5|TRBD2|TRBV7-8
TGTGCCAGCAGCCTCCCAACTAGCGCCCAGACCCAGTACTTC
CASSLPTSAQTQYF
>.|TRBJ2-7|.|TRBV12-3/TRBV12-4
TGTGCCAGCAGTCGTGTTGGGGAGGCGCAGTACTTC
CASSRVGEAQYF
>few|TRBJ2-5|TRBD2|TRBV7-2
TGTGCCAGCAGCCTCGAACCCCCGACTAGCGCACAAGAGACCCAGTACTTC
CASSLEPPTSAQETQYF